A single T cell receptor beta chain is shown here with its context. Its specificity is not known. Per germline, CDR1 ENHRY and CDR2 SYGVKD. Trimming removed 7 bases from V and 5 bases from J, with 12 bases in between. The CDR3 runs 13 residues. This entry is derived from a study of cytomegalovirus exposure and HLA in healthy donors. Study-level results: What was likely a sequencing artifact was a cluster of highly shared sequence variants.

This PCR relied on a set of 60 Vbeta primers and 13 Jbeta primers. Produced via immunoSEQ multiplex PCR; TCRdb's table is partial and in-frame only. The sample has hundreds of thousands of clones; under 80% are singletons. Though probably carrying unrecorded immune exposures, donors were nominally healthy at sampling. The TCR comes from a female donor in good health and CMV-seronegative. V usage is TRBV10-3 and J usage is TRBJ2-1; a weak D match, TRBD2 (6 bases). Specimen: PBMCs. CDR3 protein: CAITADYHNEQFF. The CDR3, as DNA: TGTGCCATCACCGCGGACTACCACAATGAGCAGTTCTTC.